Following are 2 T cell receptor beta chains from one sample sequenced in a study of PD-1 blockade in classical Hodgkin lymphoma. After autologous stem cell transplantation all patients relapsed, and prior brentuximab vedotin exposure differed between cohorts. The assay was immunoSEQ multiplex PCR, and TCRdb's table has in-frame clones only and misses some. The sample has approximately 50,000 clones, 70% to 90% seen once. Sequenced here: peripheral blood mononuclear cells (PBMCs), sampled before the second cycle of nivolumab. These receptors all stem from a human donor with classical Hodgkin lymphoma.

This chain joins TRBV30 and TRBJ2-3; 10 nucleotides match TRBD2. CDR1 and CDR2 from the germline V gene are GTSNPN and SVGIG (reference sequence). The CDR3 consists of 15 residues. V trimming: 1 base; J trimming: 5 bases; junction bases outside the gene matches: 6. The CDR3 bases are TGTGCCTGGAGTGGAGCGGGGGGGCTCGGAGATACGCAGTATTTT. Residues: CAWSGAGGLGDTQYF.

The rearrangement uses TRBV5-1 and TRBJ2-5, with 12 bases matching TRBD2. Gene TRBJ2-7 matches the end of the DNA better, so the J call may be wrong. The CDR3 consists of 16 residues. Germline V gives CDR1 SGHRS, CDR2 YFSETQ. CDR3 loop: CASSLSGLAGSYEQYF. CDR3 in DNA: TGCGCCAGCAGCTTATCGGGACTAGCGGGTTCCTACGAGCAGTACTTC.